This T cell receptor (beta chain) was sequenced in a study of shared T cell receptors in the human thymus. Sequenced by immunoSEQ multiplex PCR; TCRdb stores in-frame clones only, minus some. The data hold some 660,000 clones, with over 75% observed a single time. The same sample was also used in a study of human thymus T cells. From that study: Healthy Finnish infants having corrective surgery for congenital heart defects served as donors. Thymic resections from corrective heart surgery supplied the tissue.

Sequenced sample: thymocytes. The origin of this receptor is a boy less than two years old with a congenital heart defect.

The CDR3 DNA follows: TGTGCCAGCAGCGCCACCTGGAGGACTAGCGGGGAAAAGAGTAATGAGCAGTTCTTC. Amino acid sequence: CASSATWRTSGEKSNEQFF. V usage is TRBV9 and J usage is TRBJ2-1, with TRBD2 matching over 12 bases. The V segment lost 3 bases and the J segment 7 bases; nucleotides outside the gene matches: 17. The CDR3 is made up of 19 amino acids. Germline V gives CDR1 SGDLS, CDR2 YYNGEE.